The T cell receptor beta chain described here comes from a study of metastatic and nonmetastatic thyroid tumors. The CDR3 has 12 amino acids. Trimming cost V 5 bases and J 10 bases, with 14 bases left between them. This clone was seen a few times. Thyroid surgery was performed in patients who had received no treatment beforehand. Authors' analysis steps: A papillary thyroid cancer distant-metastasis classifier was built from CDR3 differences across clinicopathological groups. Through MiXCR, TCRdb re-clonotyped the PCR reads. The V and J calls come from TCRdb's annotation, not from the publication. The sample consists of about 5,800 clones, 30% to 35% of them appearing once.

The rearrangement joins TRBV12-3 or TRBV12-4 to TRBJ1-2; D is undetermined. Sequencing used adjacent normal tissue. This TCR was sampled from a male donor with papillary thyroid cancer or a benign thyroid nodule (not recorded which). Some clones in this sample may be carry-over from other donors' samples. This CDR3 is CASSTREGAYTF. The CDR3 DNA reads as TGTGCCAGCAGTACCCGGGAGGGTGCCTACACCTTC.